Shown below are 16 T cell receptor beta chains from a single sample sequenced in a study of shared clonotypes between healthy human individuals. The assay was immunoSEQ multiplex PCR, and TCRdb's table has in-frame clones only and misses some. The sample gives about 2.3 million clones, over 85% of which show up once; about 0.41% is in the top ten. Sequencing used naive CD4+ T cells from PBMCs. Subset noted: CD45RA+ positively selected. These receptors all stem from a man between 18 and 35 years old in good health. Some clones in this sample may be carry-over from other donors' samples.

The rearrangement links TRBV9 to TRBJ2-7, with 7 bases that match TRBD1. With V trimmed by 3 bases and J by 6 bases, 6 bases remained unmatched. The germline CDR1 and CDR2 sequences are SGDLS and YYNGEE. This CDR3 comprises 13 residues. CDR3 coding DNA: TGTGCCAGCAGCGGCGACAGGGTGGGCGAGCAGTACTTC. Translating gives CASSGDRVGEQYF.

The V and J genes are TRBV27 and TRBJ2-7; 11 bases map to TRBD1. V lost 5 bases to trimming and J lost 4 bases; unmatched junction nucleotides: 10. Per the germline V gene, CDR1 is MNHEY and CDR2 is SMNVEV (reference sequence). This CDR3 comprises 16 residues. The CDR3: CASSIPRTGGRYEQYF. In DNA, the CDR3 is TGTGCCAGCAGTATCCCACGGACAGGGGGCAGGTACGAGCAGTACTTC.

Only one count was recorded for this clone. The CDR3: CSVEISGTHDNEQFF. The CDR3 DNA follows: TGCAGCGTTGAAATCAGCGGAACCCACGACAATGAGCAGTTCTTC. V is TRBV29-1 and J is TRBJ2-1, with a possible D match to TRBD2 (5 bases). The CDR3 is 15 residues long. Trimming removed 2 bases at V and 5 bases at J, with 16 bases between. Germline assignment: CDR1 SQVTM and CDR2 ANQGSEA.

V gene TRBV4-1 combines with J gene TRBJ2-3; 9 bases line up with TRBD1. The V gene's germline CDR1 is MGHRA and CDR2 YSYEKL. Trimming took 8 bases from V and 14 from J; bases not matched to a gene: 8. The CDR3 is 11 amino acids. The CDR3 is CASGIRDRVYF. The CDR3 DNA reads as TGCGCCAGCGGCATCCGGGACAGGGTGTATTTT.

The rearrangement joins TRBV5-6 to TRBJ1-2; possible D gene TRBD1, 6 bases. Germline assignment: CDR1 SGHDT and CDR2 YYEEEE. The CDR3 contains 16 residues. The V gene lost 0 bases and the J gene lost 4 bases, with 16 bases spanning the gap. The DNA for the CDR3 is TGTGCCAGCAGCTTGGCCCGATTGCAGGGGATCTATGGCTACACCTTC. Translated: CASSLARLQGIYGYTF.

The chain couples TRBV18 to TRBJ1-1; tentative D call: TRBD1 (5 bases). Trimming pared 3 bases from V and 5 bases from J, leaving 13 bases between. Germline V gives CDR1 KGHSH, CDR2 LQKENI. The CDR3 sequence is 14 residues long. CDR3 sequence: CASSPGWGGTEAFF. The CDR3 nucleotides read TGTGCCAGCTCACCGGGATGGGGGGGAACTGAAGCTTTCTTT.

This chain uses TRBV18 with TRBJ1-5, with D perhaps TRBD1 (5 bases). V was cut by 3 bases and J by 4 bases, with 7 bases left in between. The CDR3 is 13 residues long. Germline-derived CDR1 and CDR2 are KGHSH and LQKENI. The CDR3 nucleotides are TGTGCCAGCTCACCGACAGAGAATCAGCCCCAGCATTTT. The encoded protein is CASSPTENQPQHF.

The chain joins TRBV27 to TRBJ2-1; the match to TRBD2 covers 13 bases. This CDR3 spans 16 amino acids. Trimming removed 4 bases from V and 2 bases from J; junction bases left unmatched: 2. Per germline, CDR1 MNHEY and CDR2 SMNVEV (reference sequence). The CDR3 sequence: CASSSLAGGPYNEQFF. In nucleotides, the CDR3 is TGTGCCAGCAGTTCACTAGCGGGAGGGCCCTACAATGAGCAGTTCTTC.

The chain uses TRBV7-9 and TRBJ2-1; 11 bases line up with TRBD2. Germline V gene sequence: CDR1 SEHNR, CDR2 FQNEAQ (reference sequence). V dropped 4 bases and J dropped 9; count of bases not matched to a gene: 8. The CDR3 extends over 15 amino acids. The CDR3 here is CASSWAVAGGSEQFF. DNA of the CDR3: TGTGCCAGCAGCTGGGCAGTAGCGGGAGGGTCTGAGCAGTTCTTC.

As to this clone: The same CDR3 can be traced to other DNA sequences in this sample. V usage is TRBV28 and J usage is TRBJ2-7, with TRBD1 matching over 10 bases. Unmatched junction bases numbered 3, after V lost 3 bases and J lost 4 bases. CDR3 size: 14 residues. Germline V CDR1 and CDR2: MDHEN, SYDVKM. The DNA of the CDR3 is TGTGCCAGCAGTTTGACAGGGGGCAGGTACGAGCAGTACTTC. As protein: CASSLTGGRYEQYF. Full variable domain (missing parts from reference TRBV28 and TRBJ2-7): DVKVTQSSRYLVKRTGEKVFLECVQDMDHENMFWYRQDPGLGLRLIYFSYDVKMKEKGDIPEGYSVSREKKERFSLILESASTNQTSMYLCASSLTGGRYEQYFGPGTRLTVT.

A word on this clone: The identical CDR3 is also encoded by other nucleotide sequences in the sample. This chain uses TRBV7-2 with TRBJ2-2; maybe TRBD1 (6 bases). The length of the CDR3 is 13 residues. Trimming removed 2 bases at V and 5 bases at J, with 6 bases between. Germline V gene data show CDR1 as SGHTA and CDR2 as FQGNSA. The DNA of the CDR3 is TGTGCCAGCAGCTTAACAGGGACCGGGGAGCTGTTTTTT. Amino acid sequence: CASSLTGTGELFF.

The chain is built from TRBV5-1 and TRBJ2-1; D possibly uses TRBD1 or TRBD2 (5 bases each). V was trimmed by 2 bases and J by 4 bases, leaving 13 bases between them. The CDR3 length is 15 residues. Germline V gives CDR1 SGHRS, CDR2 YFSETQ. The CDR3 coding sequence is TGCGCCAGCAGCTTTGGGACGGCCCTTTACAATGAGCAGTTCTTC. Protein sequence: CASSFGTALYNEQFF.

CDR3 nucleotides: TGTGCCAGCAGTCTAGCATACCACAGCTACGAGCAGTACTTC. As protein: CASSLAYHSYEQYF. The chain is built from TRBV28 and TRBJ2-7, with D perhaps TRBD2 (5 bases). This CDR3 has 14 amino acids. Trimming shortened V by 5 bases and J by 3 bases, and 14 bases separated the two germline ends. Germline loops: CDR1 MDHEN, CDR2 SYDVKM.

CDR3 region: CASSSGVNQPQHF. In nucleotides, the CDR3 is TGTGCCAGCAGCTCAGGGGTCAATCAGCCCCAGCATTTT. The chain carries TRBV7-6 and TRBJ1-5; possible D gene TRBD1, 6 bases. Deletions cut 4 bases from V and 3 bases from J, with 7 bases between. Per the germline V gene, CDR1 is SGHVS and CDR2 is FNYEAQ. This CDR3 comprises 13 residues.

This chain connects TRBV10-3 to TRBJ1-2; D unclear. Trimming took off 0 bases at V and 7 bases at J, with 6 bases between the two ends. The germline gives CDR1 ENHRY, CDR2 SYGVKD. There are 12 residues in the CDR3. CDR3 DNA sequence: TGTGCCATCAGTGAGTCGGGGTCTGGCTACACCTTC. Translation: CAISESGSGYTF.

This sequence joins TRBV5-4 and TRBJ2-7; 12 bases align to TRBD2. Trimming took 6 bases from V and 4 from J; bases not matched to a gene: 8. This CDR3 has 15 amino acids. Germline V gives CDR1 SGHNT, CDR2 YYREEE (reference sequence). The CDR3 sequence: CASTLGLAGKYEQYF. The CDR3 region has the DNA TGTGCCAGCACCCTAGGACTAGCGGGAAAGTACGAGCAGTACTTC. The full variable domain, its missing parts supplied by reference TRBV5-4 and TRBJ2-7, is ETGVTQSPTHLIKTRGQQVTLRCSSQSGHNTVSWYQQALGQGPQFIFQYYREEENGRGNFPPRFSGLQFPNYSSELNVNALELDDSALYLCASTLGLAGKYEQYFGPGTRLTVT.